Sequencing of this T cell receptor beta chain was carried out in a study of CD8+CD57+ T cells in acquired aplastic anemia. Study overall: The DNA of sorted CD4+ and CD8+ cells averaged roughly 3.2 ug.

Previously, flow cytometry had revealed CD8+CD57+ cell expansion in the patients chosen for sequencing. Remarks on this clonotype: An end of the junction does not agree with germline; a read error may underlie this.

In germline, CDR1 is SEHNR, CDR2 FQNEAQ (reference sequence). The CDR3 is 16 residues long. Profiles of TCR beta VDJ and CDR3 were generated from a genomic DNA template. MiXCR, run by TCRdb on the reads, gives a single entry per CDR3 protein. Of 200,000 to 300,000 distinct CDR3 sequences listed, 82% are singletons. This receptor was taken from a human donor with aplastic anemia. The specimen sequenced was sorted CD4+, CD8+, or CD8+CD57+ T cells (not recorded which) from PBMCs. The chain is built from TRBV7-9 and TRBJ2-1, with D maybe TRBD2 (6 bases). In DNA form, the CDR3 reads TGTGCCAGCAGCTTACCGGGAAGCGGCGGGGCCAATGTGCAGTTCTTC. This sequence encodes CASSLPGSGGANVQFF.